This T cell receptor (beta chain) was recorded in a study of blood T cell repertoires in COVID-19. For the study at large: There were acute and convalescent COVID-19 samples, and they came from the United States, Italy and Spain. From T cells, B-cell-depleted T cells, or PBMCs came the material, which was cDNA or gDNA.

Original processing methods: Estimates of nucleated cell counts were drawn from the amplification of reference gene primers. The assay was immunoSEQ multiplex PCR, and TCRdb's table has in-frame clones only and misses some. That table gives V, J and clone size, and the DNA gave D and trimming. The sample yields some 70,000 clones, 70% to 90% seen once. Looked up from germline, CDR1 is LNHDA and CDR2 is SQIVND (reference sequence). The CDR3 runs to 19 residues. With 6 bases removed from V and 3 bases from J, the gap between germline ends came to 27 bases. The V and J genes are TRBV19 and TRBJ1-5; D gene ambiguous. The TCR comes from a woman aged 45-60 years with COVID-19, enrolled during active disease. Sequenced: peripheral blood. The CDR3 is CASSRRDPDVLGFNQPQHF. The CDR3 nucleotides read TGTGCCAGTAGCCGACGGGATCCCGATGTCCTCGGATTCAATCAGCCCCAGCATTTT.